The clone carrying this TCR beta chain turned up a few times. Only in-frame clones appear in the TCRdb table, and some are missing; sequencing was by immunoSEQ multiplex PCR. Of around 150,000 clones in the sample, 80% to 90% were seen once. The record originates from a study of blood T cell repertoires in COVID-19. On the study more broadly: T cells, B-cell-depleted T cells, or PBMCs provided the cDNA or gDNA that served as material.

The CDR3 contains 15 residues. The V and J ends lost 6 bases and 0 bases respectively, with 11 bases between them. Germline V lookup: CDR1 LNHDA, CDR2 SQIVND (reference sequence). The source of this sequence is a woman aged 60 to 75 with active COVID-19. V usage is TRBV19 and J usage is TRBJ2-2, with D perhaps matching TRBD1 (6 bases). Sequencing used peripheral blood. The CDR3 spells CASSSTGTNTGELFF. Here the CDR3 DNA reads TGTGCCAGTAGCTCAACAGGGACGAACACCGGGGAGCTGTTTTTT.